This T cell receptor (beta chain) was observed in a study of cytomegalovirus exposure and HLA in healthy donors. A few counts support this clone. Antigen unknown. Trimming took off 5 bases at V and 11 bases at J, with 25 bases between the two ends. Germline CDR1 is SGHAT and CDR2 is FQNNGV. CDR3 size: 17 residues. Study-level points and caveats: In presence/absence analyses, roughly uniform sequencing depth across donors was assumed.

Primers for the PCR totalled 60 Vbeta and 13 Jbeta. This table comes from immunoSEQ multiplex PCR, and its TCRdb copy is limited to in-frame clones, with some not included. In the table there are roughly 60,000 clones, 60% to 80% of which are singletons. The chain is built from TRBV11-2 and TRBJ1-6, with D possibly TRBD1 on 5 matching bases. The sequencing sample was made of PBMCs. This sequence originates from a woman between 35 and 50 years old in good health and CMV-seropositive. This chain's CDR3 is CASSHIARRGVGAPLHF. CDR3 nucleotide sequence: TGTGCCAGCAGCCATATCGCGAGGCGGGGGGTCGGAGCACCCCTCCACTTT.